This T cell receptor (beta chain) was retrieved from a study of metastatic and nonmetastatic thyroid tumors. Study findings and constraints: When malignant thyroid tumors were compared with benign nodules, TCR beta diversity was reportedly significantly higher in the malignant tumors. This held in both blood and tumor samples.

Many counts were recorded for this clone. Its specificity is unknown. Nobody among the patients had been given any treatment before thyroid surgery. TCRdb re-clonotyped the PCR reads through MiXCR. The sample contains more than 13,000 clones, about 29% of which appear only once. The CDR3 runs to 14 residues. Germline V gives CDR1 MGHRA, CDR2 YSYEKL. The V and J ends lost 0 bases and 4 bases, in that order; junction bases with no gene match: 2. This clonotype was obtained from a male donor with papillary thyroid cancer or a benign thyroid nodule (not recorded which). Some clones in this sample may be carry-over from other donors' samples. The sequencing sample was made of tumor tissue. The rearrangement links TRBV4-1 to TRBJ2-5; 7 bases line up with TRBD1. The CDR3 region is CASSQETGRETQYF. In DNA, the CDR3 is TGCGCCAGCAGCCAAGAGACAGGGAGAGAGACCCAGTACTTC.